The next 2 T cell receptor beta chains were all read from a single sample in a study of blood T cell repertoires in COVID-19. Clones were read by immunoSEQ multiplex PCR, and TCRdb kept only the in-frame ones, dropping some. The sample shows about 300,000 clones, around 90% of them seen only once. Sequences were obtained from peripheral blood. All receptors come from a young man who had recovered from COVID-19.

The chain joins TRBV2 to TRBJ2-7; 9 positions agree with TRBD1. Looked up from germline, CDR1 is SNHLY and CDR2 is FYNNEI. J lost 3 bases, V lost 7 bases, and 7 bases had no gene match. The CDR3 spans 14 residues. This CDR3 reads CASILTGGGYEQYF. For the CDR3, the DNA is TGTGCCAGCATCCTTACAGGGGGCGGCTACGAGCAGTACTTC.

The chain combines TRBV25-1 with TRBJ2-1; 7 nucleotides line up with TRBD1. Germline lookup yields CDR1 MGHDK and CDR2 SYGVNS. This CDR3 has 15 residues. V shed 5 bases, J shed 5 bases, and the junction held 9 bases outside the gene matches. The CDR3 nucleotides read TGTGCCAGCAGTCCTAGGGGACAGATGGACAATGAGCAGTTCTTC. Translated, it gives CASSPRGQMDNEQFF.